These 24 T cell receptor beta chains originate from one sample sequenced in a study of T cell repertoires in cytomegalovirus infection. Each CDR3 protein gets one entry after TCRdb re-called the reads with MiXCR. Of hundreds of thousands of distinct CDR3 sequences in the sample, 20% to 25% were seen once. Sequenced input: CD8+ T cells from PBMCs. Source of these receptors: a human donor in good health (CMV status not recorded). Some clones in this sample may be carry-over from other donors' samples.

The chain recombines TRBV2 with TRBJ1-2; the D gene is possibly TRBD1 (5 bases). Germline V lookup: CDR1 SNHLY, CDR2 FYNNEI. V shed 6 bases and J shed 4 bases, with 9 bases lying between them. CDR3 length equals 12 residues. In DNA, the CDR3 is TGTGCCAGCAGGGACAACCCCTATGGCTACACCTTC. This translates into CASRDNPYGYTF.

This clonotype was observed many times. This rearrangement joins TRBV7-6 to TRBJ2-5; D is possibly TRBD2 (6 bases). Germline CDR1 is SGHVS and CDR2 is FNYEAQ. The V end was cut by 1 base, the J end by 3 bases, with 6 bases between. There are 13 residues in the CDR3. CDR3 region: CASSLGLEETQYF. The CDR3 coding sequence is TGTGCCAGCAGCTTAGGACTAGAAGAGACCCAGTACTTC.

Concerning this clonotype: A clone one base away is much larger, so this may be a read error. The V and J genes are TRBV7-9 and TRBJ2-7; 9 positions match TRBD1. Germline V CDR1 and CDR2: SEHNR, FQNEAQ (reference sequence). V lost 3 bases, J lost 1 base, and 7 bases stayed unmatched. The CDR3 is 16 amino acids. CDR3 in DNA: TGTGCCAGCAGCTTGTTGGGGACAGGGCCTTCCTACGAGCAGTACGTC. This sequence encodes CASSLLGTGPSYEQYV.

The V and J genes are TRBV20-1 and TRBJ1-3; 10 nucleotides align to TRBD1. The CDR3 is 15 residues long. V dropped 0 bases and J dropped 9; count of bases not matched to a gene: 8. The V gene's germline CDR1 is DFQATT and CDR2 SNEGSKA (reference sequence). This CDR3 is CSAREVGQGRPTIYF. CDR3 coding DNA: TGCAGTGCTAGAGAGGTGGGACAGGGGAGACCCACCATATATTTT.

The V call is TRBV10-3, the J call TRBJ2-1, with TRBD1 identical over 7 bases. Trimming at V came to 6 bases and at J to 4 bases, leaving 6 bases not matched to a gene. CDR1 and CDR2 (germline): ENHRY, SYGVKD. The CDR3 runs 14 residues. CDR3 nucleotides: TGTGCCATCAGCCCACCGGGACAGTACAATGAGCAGTTCTTC. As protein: CAISPPGQYNEQFF.

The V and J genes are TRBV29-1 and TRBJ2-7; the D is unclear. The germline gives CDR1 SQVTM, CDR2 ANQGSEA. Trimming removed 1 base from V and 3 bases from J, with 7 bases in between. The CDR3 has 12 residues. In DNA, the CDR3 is TGCAGCGTTGAAGGCCACCGCTACGAGCAGTACTTC. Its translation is CSVEGHRYEQYF.

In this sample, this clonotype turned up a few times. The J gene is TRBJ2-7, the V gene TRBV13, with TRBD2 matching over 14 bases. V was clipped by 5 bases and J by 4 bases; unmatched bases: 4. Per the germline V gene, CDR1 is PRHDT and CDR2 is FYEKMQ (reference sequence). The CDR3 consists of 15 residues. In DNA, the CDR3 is TGTGCCAGCAGCAGCGGACTAGCGGGGGGTTACGAGCAGTACTTC. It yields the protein CASSSGLAGGYEQYF.

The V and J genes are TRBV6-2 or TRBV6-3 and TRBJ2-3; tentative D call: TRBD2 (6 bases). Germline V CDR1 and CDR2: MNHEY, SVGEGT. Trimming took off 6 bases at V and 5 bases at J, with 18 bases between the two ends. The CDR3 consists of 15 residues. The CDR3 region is CASRPLRGQRDTQYF. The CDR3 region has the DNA TGTGCCAGCAGGCCGCTGCGGGGCCAGCGAGATACGCAGTATTTT.

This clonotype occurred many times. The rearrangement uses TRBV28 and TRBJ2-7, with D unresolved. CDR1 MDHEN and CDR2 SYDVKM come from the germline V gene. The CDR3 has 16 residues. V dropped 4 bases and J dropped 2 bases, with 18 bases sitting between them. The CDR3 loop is CASSSPGPRSPYEQYV. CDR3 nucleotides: TGTGCCAGCAGTTCCCCGGGTCCCAGGAGCCCCTACGAGCAGTACGTC.

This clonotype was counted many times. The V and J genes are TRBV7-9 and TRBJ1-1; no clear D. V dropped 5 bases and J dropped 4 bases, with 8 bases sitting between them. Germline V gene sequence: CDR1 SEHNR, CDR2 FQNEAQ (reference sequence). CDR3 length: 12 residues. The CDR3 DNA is TGTGCCAGCAGCCCCGTGTCCACTGAAGCTTTCTTT. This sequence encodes CASSPVSTEAFF.

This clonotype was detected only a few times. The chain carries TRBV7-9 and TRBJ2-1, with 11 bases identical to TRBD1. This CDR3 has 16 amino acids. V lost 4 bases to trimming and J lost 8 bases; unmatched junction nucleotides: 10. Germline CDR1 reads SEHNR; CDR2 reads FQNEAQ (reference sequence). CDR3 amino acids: CASSSTYGQGAYEQFF. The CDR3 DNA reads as TGTGCCAGCAGCTCAACGTACGGACAGGGGGCTTATGAGCAGTTCTTC.

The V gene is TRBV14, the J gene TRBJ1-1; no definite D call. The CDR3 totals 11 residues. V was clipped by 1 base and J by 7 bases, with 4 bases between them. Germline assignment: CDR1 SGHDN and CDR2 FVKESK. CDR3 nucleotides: TGTGCCAGCAGCCAAGTGGATGAAGCTTTCTTT. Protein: CASSQVDEAFF.

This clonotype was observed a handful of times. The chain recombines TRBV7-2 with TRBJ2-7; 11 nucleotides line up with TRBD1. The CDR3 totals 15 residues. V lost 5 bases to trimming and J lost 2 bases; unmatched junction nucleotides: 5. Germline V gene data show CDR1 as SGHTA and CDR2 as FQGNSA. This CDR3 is CASSAPGQGAYEQYV. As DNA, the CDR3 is TGTGCCAGCAGCGCCCCGGGACAGGGGGCCTACGAGCAGTACGTC.

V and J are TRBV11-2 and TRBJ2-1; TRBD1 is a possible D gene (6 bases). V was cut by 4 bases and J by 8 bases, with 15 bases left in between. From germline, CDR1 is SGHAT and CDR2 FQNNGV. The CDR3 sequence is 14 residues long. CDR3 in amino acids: CASSSQGRHDEQFF. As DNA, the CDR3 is TGTGCCAGCAGCTCGCAGGGGCGCCACGATGAGCAGTTCTTC.

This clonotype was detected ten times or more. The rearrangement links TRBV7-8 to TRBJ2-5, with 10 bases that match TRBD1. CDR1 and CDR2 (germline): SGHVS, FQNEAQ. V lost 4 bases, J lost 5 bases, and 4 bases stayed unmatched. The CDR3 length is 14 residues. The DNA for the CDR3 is TGTGCCAGCAGCTCCGGGACAGGGGAGGAGACCCAGTACTTC. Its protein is CASSSGTGEETQYF.

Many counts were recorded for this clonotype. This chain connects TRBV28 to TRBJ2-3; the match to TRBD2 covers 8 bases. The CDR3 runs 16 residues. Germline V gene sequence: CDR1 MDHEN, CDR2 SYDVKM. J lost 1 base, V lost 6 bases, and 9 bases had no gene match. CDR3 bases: TGTGCCAGCAGCCCACTCAGCGGGGGAGGCACAGATACGCAGTATTTT. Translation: CASSPLSGGGTDTQYF.

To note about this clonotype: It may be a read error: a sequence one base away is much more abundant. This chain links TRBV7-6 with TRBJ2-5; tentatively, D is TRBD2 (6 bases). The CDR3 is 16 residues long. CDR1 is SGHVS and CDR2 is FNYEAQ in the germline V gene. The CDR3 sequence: CASSPPVRGSQETQHF. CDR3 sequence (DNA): TGTGCCAGCAGCCCACCGGTGCGGGGATCGCAAGAGACCCAGCACTTC. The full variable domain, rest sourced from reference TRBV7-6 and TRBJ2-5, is GAGVSQSPRYKVTKRGQDVALRCDPISGHVSLYWYRQALGQGPEFLTYFNYEAQQDKSGLPNDRFSAERPEGSISTLTIQRTEQRDSAMYRCASSPPVRGSQETQHFGPGTRLLVL.

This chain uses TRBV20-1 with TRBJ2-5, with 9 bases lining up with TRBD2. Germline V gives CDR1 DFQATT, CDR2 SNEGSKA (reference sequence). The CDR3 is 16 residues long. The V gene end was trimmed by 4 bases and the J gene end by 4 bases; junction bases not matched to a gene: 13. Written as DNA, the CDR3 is TGCAGTGCTACTTATCACGAGGGACTAGCTCGAGAGACCCAGTACTTC. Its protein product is CSATYHEGLARETQYF.

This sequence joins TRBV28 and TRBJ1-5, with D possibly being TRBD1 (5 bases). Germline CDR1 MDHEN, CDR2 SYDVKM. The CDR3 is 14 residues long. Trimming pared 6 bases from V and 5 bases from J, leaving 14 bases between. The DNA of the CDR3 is TGTGCCAGCAGGACCGGGACCATCGATCAGCCCCAGCATTTT. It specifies CASRTGTIDQPQHF.

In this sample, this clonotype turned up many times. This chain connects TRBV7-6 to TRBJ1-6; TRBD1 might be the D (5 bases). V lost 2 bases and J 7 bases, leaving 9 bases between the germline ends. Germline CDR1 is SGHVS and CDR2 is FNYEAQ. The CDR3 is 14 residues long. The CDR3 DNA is TGTGCCAGCAGCTTAAGACAGCTCAATTCACCCCTCCACTTT. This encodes CASSLRQLNSPLHF.

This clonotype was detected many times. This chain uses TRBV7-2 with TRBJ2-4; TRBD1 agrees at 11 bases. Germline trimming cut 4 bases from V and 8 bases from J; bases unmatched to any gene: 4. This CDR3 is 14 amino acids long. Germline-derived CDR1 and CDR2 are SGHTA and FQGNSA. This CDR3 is CASSSGTGGYIQYF. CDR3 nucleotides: TGTGCCAGCAGCTCCGGGACAGGGGGATACATTCAGTACTTC.

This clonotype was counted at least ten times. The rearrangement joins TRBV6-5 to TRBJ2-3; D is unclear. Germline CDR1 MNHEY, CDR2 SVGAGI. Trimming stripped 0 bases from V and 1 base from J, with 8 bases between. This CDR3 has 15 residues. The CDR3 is CASSYSRWGTDTQYF. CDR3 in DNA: TGTGCCAGCAGTTACTCGCGGTGGGGCACAGATACGCAGTATTTT.

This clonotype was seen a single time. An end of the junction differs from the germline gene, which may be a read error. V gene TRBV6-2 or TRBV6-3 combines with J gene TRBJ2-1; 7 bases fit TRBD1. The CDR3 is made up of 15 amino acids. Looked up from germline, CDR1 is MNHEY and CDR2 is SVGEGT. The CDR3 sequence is CASSTTGLGYNEQLF. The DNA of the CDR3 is TGTGCCAGCAGTACGACAGGGTTAGGCTACAATGAGCAGTTGTTC.

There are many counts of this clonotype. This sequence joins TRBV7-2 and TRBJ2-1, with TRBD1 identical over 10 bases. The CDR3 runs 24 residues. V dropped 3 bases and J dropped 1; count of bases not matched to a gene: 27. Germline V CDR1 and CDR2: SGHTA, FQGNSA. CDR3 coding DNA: TGTGCCAGCAGCTTGGGTACAGGGACAGGGGTCGACGGAAGATCGGGTAGATCCTACAATGAGCAGTTCTTC. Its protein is CASSLGTGTGVDGRSGRSYNEQFF.